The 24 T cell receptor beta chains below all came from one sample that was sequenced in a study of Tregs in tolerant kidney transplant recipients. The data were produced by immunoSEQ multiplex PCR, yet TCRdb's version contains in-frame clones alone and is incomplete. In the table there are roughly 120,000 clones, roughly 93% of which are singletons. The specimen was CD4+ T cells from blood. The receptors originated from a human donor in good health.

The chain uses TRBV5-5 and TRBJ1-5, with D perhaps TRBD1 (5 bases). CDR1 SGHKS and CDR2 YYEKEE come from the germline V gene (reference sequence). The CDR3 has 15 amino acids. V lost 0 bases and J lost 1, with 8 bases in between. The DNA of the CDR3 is TGTGCCAGCAGCTTGGTGCCAGGGAGCAATCAGCCCCAGCATTTT. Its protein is CASSLVPGSNQPQHF.

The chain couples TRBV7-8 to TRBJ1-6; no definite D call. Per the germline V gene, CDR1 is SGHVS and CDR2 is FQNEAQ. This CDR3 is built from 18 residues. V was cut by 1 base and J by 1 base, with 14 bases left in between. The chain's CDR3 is CASSLEPRIGSYNSPLHF. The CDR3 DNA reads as TGTGCCAGCAGCTTAGAACCCCGAATAGGGTCCTATAATTCACCCCTCCACTTT.

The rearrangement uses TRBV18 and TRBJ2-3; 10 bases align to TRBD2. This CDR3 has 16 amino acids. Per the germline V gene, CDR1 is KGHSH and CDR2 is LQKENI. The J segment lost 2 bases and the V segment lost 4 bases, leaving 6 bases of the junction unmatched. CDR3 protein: CASSLRTSGDTDTQYF. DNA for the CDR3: TGTGCCAGCTCACTACGGACTAGCGGAGACACAGATACGCAGTATTTT.

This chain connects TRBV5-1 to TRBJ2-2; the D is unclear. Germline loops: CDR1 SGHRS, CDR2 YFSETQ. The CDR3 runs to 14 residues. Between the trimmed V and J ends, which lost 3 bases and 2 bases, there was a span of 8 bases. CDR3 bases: TGCGCCAGCAGCTCAGACCCCAACACCGGGGAGCTGTTTTTT. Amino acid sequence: CASSSDPNTGELFF.

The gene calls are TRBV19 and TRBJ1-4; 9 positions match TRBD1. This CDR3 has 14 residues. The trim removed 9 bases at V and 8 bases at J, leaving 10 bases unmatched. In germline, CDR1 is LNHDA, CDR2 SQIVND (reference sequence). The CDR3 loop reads CASQLQGAREKLFF. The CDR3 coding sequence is TGTGCCAGCCAACTACAGGGGGCGAGGGAAAAACTGTTTTTT.

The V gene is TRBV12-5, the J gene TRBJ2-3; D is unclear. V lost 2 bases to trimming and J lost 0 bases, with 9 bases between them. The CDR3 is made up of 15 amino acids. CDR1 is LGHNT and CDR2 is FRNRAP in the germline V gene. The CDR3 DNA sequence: TGTGCTAGTGGTTTGCCCCGTACTAGCACAGATACGCAGTATTTT. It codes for CASGLPRTSTDTQYF.

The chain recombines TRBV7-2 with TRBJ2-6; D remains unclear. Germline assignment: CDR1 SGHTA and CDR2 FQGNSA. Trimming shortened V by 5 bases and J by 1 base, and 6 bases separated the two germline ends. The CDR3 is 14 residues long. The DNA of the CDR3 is TGTGCCAGCAGCCATGAGTCTGGGGCCAACGTCCTGACTTTC. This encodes CASSHESGANVLTF.

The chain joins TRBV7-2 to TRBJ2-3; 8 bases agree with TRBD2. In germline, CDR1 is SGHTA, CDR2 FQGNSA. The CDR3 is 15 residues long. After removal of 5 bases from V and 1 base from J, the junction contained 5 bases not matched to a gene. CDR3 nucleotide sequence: TGTGCCAGCAGCCGTGCAGCGGGAGGCACAGATACGCAGTATTTT. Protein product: CASSRAAGGTDTQYF. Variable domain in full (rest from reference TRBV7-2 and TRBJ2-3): GAGVSQSPSNKVTEKGKDVELRCDPISGHTALYWYRQSLGQGLEFLIYFQGNSAPDKSGLPSDRFSAERTGGSVSTLTIQRTQQEDSAVYLCASSRAAGGTDTQYFGPGTRLTVL.

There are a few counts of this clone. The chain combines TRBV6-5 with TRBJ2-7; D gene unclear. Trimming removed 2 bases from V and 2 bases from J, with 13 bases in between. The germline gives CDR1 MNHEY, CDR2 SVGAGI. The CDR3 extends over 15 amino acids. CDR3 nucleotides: TGTGCCAGCAGTTACAAGGCAGCCGCTGCCTACGAGCAGTACTTC. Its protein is CASSYKAAAAYEQYF.

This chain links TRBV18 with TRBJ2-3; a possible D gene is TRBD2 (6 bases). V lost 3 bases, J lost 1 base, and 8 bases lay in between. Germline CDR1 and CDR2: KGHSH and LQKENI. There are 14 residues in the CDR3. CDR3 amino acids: CASSPRGGTDTQYF. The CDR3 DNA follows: TGTGCCAGCTCACCGCGGGGAGGCACAGATACGCAGTATTTT. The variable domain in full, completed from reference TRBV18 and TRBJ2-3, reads NAGVMQNPRHLVRRRGQEARLRCSPMKGHSHVYWYRQLPEEGLKFMVYLQKENIIDESGMPKERFSAEFPKEGPSILRIQQVVRGDSAAYFCASSPRGGTDTQYFGPGTRLTVL.

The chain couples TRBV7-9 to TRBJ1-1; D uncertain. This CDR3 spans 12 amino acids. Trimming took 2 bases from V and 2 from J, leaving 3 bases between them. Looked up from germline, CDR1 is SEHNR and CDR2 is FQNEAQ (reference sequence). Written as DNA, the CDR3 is TGTGCCAGCAGCTTATCCAACACTGAAGCTTTCTTT. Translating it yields CASSLSNTEAFF.

The CDR3: CASSMTGGSSEAFF. CDR3 coding DNA: TGTGCCAGCAGCATGACAGGGGGCAGCAGTGAAGCTTTCTTT. The rearrangement uses TRBV5-4 and TRBJ1-1; 10 bases line up with TRBD1. V gave up 4 bases and J gave up 7 bases; unmatched junction bases: 7. Germline CDR1 and CDR2: SGHNT and YYREEE (reference sequence). This CDR3 is built from 14 residues.

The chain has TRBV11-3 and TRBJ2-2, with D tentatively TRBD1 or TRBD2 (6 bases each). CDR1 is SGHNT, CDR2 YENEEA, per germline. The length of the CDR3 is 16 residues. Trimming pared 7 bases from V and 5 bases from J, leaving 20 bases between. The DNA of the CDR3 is TGTGCCAGCACCCAAAGTTGGGGGGCTAGAACCGGGGAGCTGTTTTTT. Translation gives CASTQSWGARTGELFF.

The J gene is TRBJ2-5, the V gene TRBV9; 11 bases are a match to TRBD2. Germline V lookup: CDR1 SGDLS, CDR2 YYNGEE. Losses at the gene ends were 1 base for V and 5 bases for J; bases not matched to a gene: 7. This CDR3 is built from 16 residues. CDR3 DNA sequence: TGTGCCAGCAGCGTATTAGCGGGAGGGCCGGGGGAGACCCAGTACTTC. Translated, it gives CASSVLAGGPGETQYF.

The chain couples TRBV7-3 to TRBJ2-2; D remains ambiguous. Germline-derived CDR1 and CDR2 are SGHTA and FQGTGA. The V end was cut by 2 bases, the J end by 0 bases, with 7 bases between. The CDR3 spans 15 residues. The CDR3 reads CASSLRAANTGELFF. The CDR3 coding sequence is TGTGCCAGCAGCTTACGCGCAGCGAACACCGGGGAGCTGTTTTTT. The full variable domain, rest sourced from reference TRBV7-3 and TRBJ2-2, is GAGVSQTPSNKVTEKGKYVELRCDPISGHTALYWYRQSLGQGPEFLIYFQGTGAADDSGLPNDRFFAVRPEGSVSTLKIQRTERGDSAVYLCASSLRAANTGELFFGEGSRLTVL.

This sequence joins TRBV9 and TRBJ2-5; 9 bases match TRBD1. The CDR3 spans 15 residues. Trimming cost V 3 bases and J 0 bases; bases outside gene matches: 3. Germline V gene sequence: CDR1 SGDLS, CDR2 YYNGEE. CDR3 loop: CASSDGDRDQETQYF. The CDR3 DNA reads TGTGCCAGCAGCGACGGGGACAGGGACCAAGAGACCCAGTACTTC.

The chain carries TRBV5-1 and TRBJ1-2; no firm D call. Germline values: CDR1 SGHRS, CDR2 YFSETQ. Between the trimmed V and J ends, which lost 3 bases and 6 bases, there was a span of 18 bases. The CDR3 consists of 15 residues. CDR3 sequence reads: CASSSPEQGWDGYTF. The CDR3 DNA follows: TGCGCCAGCAGCTCCCCCGAACAAGGGTGGGATGGCTACACCTTC. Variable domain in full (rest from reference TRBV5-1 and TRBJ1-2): KAGVTQTPRYLIKTRGQQVTLSCSPISGHRSVSWYQQTPGQGLQFLFEYFSETQRNKGNFPGRFSGRQFSNSRSEMNVSTLELGDSALYLCASSSPEQGWDGYTFGSGTRLTVV.

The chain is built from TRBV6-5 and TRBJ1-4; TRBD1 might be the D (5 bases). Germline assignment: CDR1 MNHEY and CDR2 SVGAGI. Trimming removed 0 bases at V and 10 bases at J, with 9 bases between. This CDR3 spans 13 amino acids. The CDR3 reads CASSYSGGGKLFF. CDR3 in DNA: TGTGCCAGCAGTTACTCGGGGGGAGGAAAACTGTTTTTT.

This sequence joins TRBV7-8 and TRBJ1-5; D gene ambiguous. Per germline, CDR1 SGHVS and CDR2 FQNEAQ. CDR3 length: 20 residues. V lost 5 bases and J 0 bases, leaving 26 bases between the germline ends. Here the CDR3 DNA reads TGTGCCAGCAGCCCCTTAGGAAATAAATTCGGGGTATATAGCAATCAGCCCCAGCATTTT. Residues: CASSPLGNKFGVYSNQPQHF.

CDR3 residues: CASSLELSGEQYF. CDR3 DNA: TGTGCCAGCAGCTTAGAACTCAGCGGCGAGCAGTACTTC. This chain connects TRBV11-2 to TRBJ2-7; TRBD2 is a possible D gene (5 bases). CDR3 length: 13 residues. The germline V gene has CDR1 SGHAT and CDR2 FQNNGV. Trimming took off 0 bases at V and 6 bases at J, with 9 bases between the two ends.

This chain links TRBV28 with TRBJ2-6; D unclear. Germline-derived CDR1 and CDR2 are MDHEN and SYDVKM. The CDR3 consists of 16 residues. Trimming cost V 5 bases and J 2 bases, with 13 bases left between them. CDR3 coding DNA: TGTGCCAGCAGTCCAGCAAGGCTCCCTGGGGCCAACGTCCTGACTTTC. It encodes CASSPARLPGANVLTF.

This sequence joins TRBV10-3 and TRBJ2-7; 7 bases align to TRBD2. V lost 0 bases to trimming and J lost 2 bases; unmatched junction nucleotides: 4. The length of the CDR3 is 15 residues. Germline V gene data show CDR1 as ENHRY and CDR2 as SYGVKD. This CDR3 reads CAISESLAAAYEQYF. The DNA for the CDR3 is TGTGCCATCAGTGAGTCGCTAGCGGCCGCCTACGAGCAGTACTTC.

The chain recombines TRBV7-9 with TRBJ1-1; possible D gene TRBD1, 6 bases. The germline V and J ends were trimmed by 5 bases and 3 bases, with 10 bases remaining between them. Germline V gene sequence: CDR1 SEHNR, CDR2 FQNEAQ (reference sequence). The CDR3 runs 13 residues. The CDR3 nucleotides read TGTGCCAGCAGCAGACAGGAGGACACTGAAGCTTTCTTT. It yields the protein CASSRQEDTEAFF. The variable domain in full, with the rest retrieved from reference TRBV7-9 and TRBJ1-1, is DTGVSQNPRHKITKRGQNVTFRCDPISEHNRLYWYRQTLGQGPEFLTYFQNEAQLEKSRLLSDRFSAERPKGSFSTLEIQRTEQGDSAMYLCASSRQEDTEAFFGQGTRLTVV.

Written as DNA, the CDR3 is TGTGCCAGCAGCTTGGGGGCCGGGACAGCGTCCTACGAGCAGTACTTC. Protein product: CASSLGAGTASYEQYF. The genes are TRBV5-6 and TRBJ2-7; 7 nucleotides line up with TRBD1. Germline CDR1 SGHDT, CDR2 YYEEEE. Trimming at V came to 0 bases and at J to 1 base, leaving 7 bases not matched to a gene. The CDR3 is 16 residues long.